Sequencing of this T cell receptor beta chain was carried out in a study of CD8+CD57+ T cells in acquired aplastic anemia. This CDR3 region has 15 residues. CDR1 and CDR2 (germline): DFQATT, SNEGSKA (reference sequence). V lost 0 bases and J 2 bases, leaving 10 bases between the germline ends. There are many counts of this clonotype. Researchers used genomic DNA as the template to profile TCR beta VDJ and CDR3. In TCRdb, the reads were re-called with MiXCR into one record per CDR3 protein. The table shows about 270,000 distinct CDR3 sequences, with 55% to 60% occurring only once. The source material was sorted CD4+, CD8+, or CD8+CD57+ T cells (not recorded which) from PBMCs. This sequence was found in a human donor with severe aplastic anemia or a healthy control (not recorded which). The V gene is TRBV20-1, the J gene TRBJ2-2; no clear D. Here the CDR3 reads CSARDYAINTGELFF. The CDR3 DNA sequence: TGCAGTGCTAGAGATTACGCTATAAACACCGGGGAGCTGTTTTTT.